This T cell receptor (beta chain) comes out of a study of blood T cell repertoires in COVID-19. About the study: COVID-19 samples collected from the United States, Italy and Spain covered acute and convalescent phases. PBMCs, B-cell-depleted T cells, or T cells provided the cDNA or gDNA that made up the material.

Clones were read by immunoSEQ multiplex PCR, and TCRdb kept only the in-frame ones, dropping some. The data contain around 270,000 clones, 88% of them singletons. Germline V gene lookup returns CDR1 SGDLS and CDR2 YYNGEE. This CDR3 is 16 amino acids long. Trimming removed 0 bases at V and 1 base at J, with 13 bases between. V is TRBV9 and J is TRBJ1-1; D gene unclear. The clonotype originates from a man aged 60 to 69 who had recovered from COVID-19. Sequenced input: peripheral blood. CDR3 protein: CASSVDPGERNTEAFF. The CDR3 nucleotides are TGTGCCAGCAGCGTAGATCCCGGGGAACGGAACACTGAAGCTTTCTTT.